This entry lists 20 T cell receptor beta chains sequenced from one sample in a study of Graves' ophthalmopathy and Graves' hyperthyroidism. The study amplified TCR beta CDR3 regions using RNA transcripts. The workflow started with a first-round RT-PCR run with HTBI primers and then moved on to a second-round multiplex PCR. Each CDR3 protein is one row after TCRdb ran MiXCR on the multiplex PCR reads. Altogether 220,000 or so distinct CDR3 sequences are present, 20% to 25% being singletons, with the ten largest covering around 40%. The sample comprised peripheral blood. These receptors all stem from a woman between 50 and 59 years old with Graves' ophthalmopathy.

J is TRBJ2-7 and V is TRBV24-1; D might be TRBD1 (6 bases). Per germline, CDR1 KGHDR and CDR2 SFDVKD. V dropped 6 bases and J dropped 3 bases, with 23 bases sitting between them. This CDR3 comprises 17 residues. CDR3: CATSPAADSPNFYEQYF. The CDR3, as DNA: TGTGCCACCAGTCCCGCCGCGGACAGCCCGAACTTCTACGAGCAGTACTTC.

This clonotype occurred many times. The rearrangement joins TRBV6-1 to TRBJ2-7; TRBD2 aligns across 7 bases. The length of the CDR3 is 14 residues. CDR1 is MNHNS, CDR2 SASEGT, per germline. V dropped 5 bases and J dropped 1; count of bases not matched to a gene: 5. The CDR3 nucleotides read TGTGCCAGCAGTCAAACCGGGAGGTCCTACGAGCAGTACTTC. This encodes CASSQTGRSYEQYF.

This clonotype was counted at least ten times. In nucleotides, the CDR3 is TGCAGCGTTGATGGGTTAGGGGGAGGCTACACCTTC. It codes for CSVDGLGGGYTF. The rearrangement joins TRBV29-1 to TRBJ1-2, with D maybe TRBD1 (6 bases). V was pared by 3 bases and J by 8 bases, with 13 bases between. CDR1 and CDR2 (germline): SQVTM, ANQGSEA. The CDR3 loop spans 12 amino acids. Complete variable domain (other parts from reference TRBV29-1 and TRBJ1-2): SAVISQKPSRDICQRGTSLTIQCQVDSQVTMMFWYRQQPGQSLTLIATANQGSEATYESGFVIDKFPISRPNLTFSTLTVSNMSPEDSSIYLCSVDGLGGGYTFGSGTRLTVV.

This clonotype appeared many times. The chain joins TRBV28 to TRBJ1-1; tentatively, D is TRBD1 (6 bases). CDR3 length: 12 residues. V shed 1 base and J shed 8 bases, with 8 bases lying between them. Germline V gives CDR1 MDHEN, CDR2 SYDVKM. The CDR3 loop reads CASSLYQGEAFF. The CDR3, as DNA: TGTGCCAGCAGTTTATATCAGGGGGAAGCTTTCTTT.

This clonotype came up many times. The genes are TRBV6-1 and TRBJ1-1; D perhaps matches TRBD1 (6 bases). The CDR3 has 14 amino acids. V lost 3 bases to trimming and J lost 1 base, with 9 bases between them. Germline V gene data show CDR1 as MNHNS and CDR2 as SASEGT. In DNA form, the CDR3 reads TGTGCCAGCAGTGACCTCAGGGGGAACACTGAAGCTTTCTTT. It yields the protein CASSDLRGNTEAFF.

The chain joins TRBV7-9 to TRBJ2-7; 7 positions match TRBD1. CDR1 SEHNR and CDR2 FQNEAQ come from the germline V gene (reference sequence). The trim removed 3 bases at V and 2 bases at J, leaving 7 bases unmatched. The CDR3 totals 15 residues. The CDR3: CASSFQGDLTYEQYF. CDR3 nucleotides: TGTGCCAGCAGCTTCCAGGGGGACCTAACCTACGAGCAGTACTTC.

This clonotype was seen repeatedly, ten times or more. This chain connects TRBV28 to TRBJ1-5; no clear D. This CDR3 is built from 12 residues. Trimming cost V 4 bases and J 3 bases, with 4 bases left between them. Per the germline V gene, CDR1 is MDHEN and CDR2 is SYDVKM. CDR3 coding DNA: TGTGCCAGCAGTTCGAACAATCAGCCCCAGCATTTT. As protein: CASSSNNQPQHF.

This clonotype appeared a few times. CDR3 amino acids: CSARDDRGGETQYF. As DNA, the CDR3 is TGCAGTGCTAGAGATGACCGGGGCGGCGAGACCCAGTACTTC. The chain has TRBV20-1 and TRBJ2-5; D is perhaps TRBD1 or TRBD2 (5 bases each). This CDR3 region has 14 residues. The germline CDR1 and CDR2 sequences are DFQATT and SNEGSKA (reference sequence). V was shortened by 0 bases and J by 5 bases, with 13 bases between the two germline ends.

A few counts support this clonotype. One end of the junction does not line up with germline, which may come from a read error. V is TRBV6-1 and J is TRBJ1-2, with D hard to call. Germline V lookup: CDR1 MNHNS, CDR2 SASEGT. This CDR3 has 14 residues. This CDR3 is CASSEMEKNYGYIF. The CDR3 nucleotides are TGTGCCAGCAGTGAAATGGAGAAGAACTATGGCTACATCTTC.

This clonotype was picked up many times. The chain is built from TRBV18 and TRBJ1-1; possible D gene TRBD1, 6 bases. V lost 0 bases and J 6 bases, leaving 17 bases between the germline ends. This CDR3 has 16 residues. Germline assignment: CDR1 KGHSH and CDR2 LQKENI. DNA of the CDR3: TGTGCCAGCTCACCACCGGGGGCGGCCCAGAGGGCTGAAGCTTTCTTT. It is translated as CASSPPGAAQRAEAFF. The full variable domain, rest sourced from reference TRBV18 and TRBJ1-1, is NAGVMQNPRHLVRRRGQEARLRCSPMKGHSHVYWYRQLPEEGLKFMVYLQKENIIDESGMPKERFSAEFPKEGPSILRIQQVVRGDSAAYFCASSPPGAAQRAEAFFGQGTRLTVV.

Ten or more counts support this clonotype. The chain is built from TRBV20-1 and TRBJ2-7; 8 nucleotides line up with TRBD2. V was clipped by 0 bases and J by 4 bases; unmatched bases: 8. Germline V CDR1 and CDR2: DFQATT, SNEGSKA (reference sequence). The CDR3 runs to 15 residues. This CDR3 reads CSARDLVTSVYEQYF. CDR3 bases: TGCAGTGCTAGAGATCTCGTGACTAGCGTGTACGAGCAGTACTTC.

This clonotype has just a few counts. J is TRBJ1-1 and V is TRBV3-1; a weak D match, TRBD1 (5 bases). The germline V gene encodes CDR1 LGHDT and CDR2 YNNKEL (reference sequence). This CDR3 is built from 17 residues. Trimming removed 4 bases at V and 0 bases at J, with 18 bases between. DNA of the CDR3: TGTGCCAGCAGCCCCTCCCCCGGGGGACGGATGAACACTGAAGCTTTCTTT. This codes for CASSPSPGGRMNTEAFF.

This clonotype was observed at least ten times. The chain has TRBV19 and TRBJ1-1; D is uncertain. Per germline, CDR1 LNHDA and CDR2 SQIVND (reference sequence). There are 16 residues in the CDR3. Trimming removed 5 bases at V and 0 bases at J, with 16 bases between. CDR3 sequence reads: CASSAVRVSMNTEAFF. As DNA, the CDR3 is TGTGCCAGTAGTGCCGTTCGAGTGAGTATGAACACTGAAGCTTTCTTT.

This clonotype has ten or more counts. CDR3 bases: TGTGCCAGTAGTCAACAGGGGGCGATCGCTGAAGCTTTCTTT. This encodes CASSQQGAIAEAFF. The V and J genes are TRBV19 and TRBJ1-1, with 9 bases aligning to TRBD1. The CDR3 consists of 14 residues. The J segment lost 6 bases and the V segment lost 5 bases, leaving 7 bases of the junction unmatched. Germline CDR1 reads LNHDA; CDR2 reads SQIVND (reference sequence).

In nucleotides, the CDR3 is TGTGCCAGCAGAACGGACAGGGAAAATCAGCCCCAGCATTTT. Translating it yields CASRTDRENQPQHF. The chain recombines TRBV27 with TRBJ1-5; 8 bases match TRBD1. The ends lost 6 bases at V and 4 bases at J; junction bases unmatched: 5. CDR1 and CDR2 from the germline V gene are MNHEY and SMNVEV (reference sequence). The CDR3 is made up of 14 amino acids.

This clonotype has a count of ten or more. This rearrangement joins TRBV7-2 to TRBJ2-7, with 8 bases identical to TRBD2. The V and J ends lost 6 bases and 6 bases, in that order; junction bases with no gene match: 10. The CDR3 consists of 14 residues. Germline V gene sequence: CDR1 SGHTA, CDR2 FQGNSA. CDR3 sequence reads: CASSTSGLGLEQYF. CDR3 bases: TGTGCCAGCAGTACTAGCGGACTCGGCCTCGAGCAGTACTTC.

A word on this clonotype: A much larger clone differs by one base, so this may be a read error. This CDR3 is missing its conserved last phenylalanine or tryptophan, likely due to a read error. This chain uses TRBV4-3 with TRBJ2-7, with 8 bases aligning to TRBD1. CDR3 length: 15 residues. With 1 base clipped from V and 4 bases from J, the junction kept 6 bases outside the gene matches. Germline CDR1 and CDR2: LGHNA and YSLEER. CDR3 sequence: CASSQGLDRVYEQYI. CDR3 sequence (DNA): TGCGCCAGCAGCCAAGGTCTGGACAGGGTATACGAGCAGTACATC.

The table lists this clonotype with many counts. The CDR3 is CANSGSNFYEQYF. The CDR3 nucleotides read TGTGCCAACAGCGGGAGTAATTTCTACGAGCAGTACTTC. J is TRBJ2-7 and V is TRBV10-3, with 8 bases that match TRBD2. J was trimmed by 3 bases and V by 10 bases; bases with no gene match: 8. Germline-derived CDR1 and CDR2 are ENHRY and SYGVKD. This CDR3 comprises 13 residues.

This chain links TRBV11-1 with TRBJ1-1, with 9 bases aligning to TRBD1. The CDR3 is 17 residues long. The trim removed 5 bases at V and 4 bases at J, leaving 14 bases unmatched. Germline CDR1 and CDR2: SGHAT and FQDESV (reference sequence). CDR3 sequence (DNA): TGTGCCAGCAGCCTCTCTATGAACACAGGGGGCGTCACTGAAGCTTTCTTT. Translation: CASSLSMNTGGVTEAFF.

This clonotype was recorded many times. The chain couples TRBV19 to TRBJ1-5; D is unresolved. There are 15 residues in the CDR3. Per the germline V gene, CDR1 is LNHDA and CDR2 is SQIVND (reference sequence). Trimming stripped 4 bases from V and 0 bases from J, with 10 bases between. DNA for the CDR3: TGTGCCAGTAGTAATGGCGATTATAGCAATCAGCCCCAGCATTTT. Protein sequence: CASSNGDYSNQPQHF.